Below, 21 T cell receptor beta chains from the same sample are listed, as sequenced in a study of OX40 agonist ivuxolimab in advanced cancers. Method: immunoSEQ multiplex PCR; TCRdb's copy keeps in-frame clones and lacks some. The sample yields about 17,000 clones, roughly 87% seen once. Sample: CD4+ or CD8+ T cells sorted from blood, taken in a trial of the OX40 agonist ivuxolimab. Source of these receptors: an adult with an advanced solid tumor such as melanoma, head and neck, liver or kidney cancer.

This chain joins TRBV9 and TRBJ1-2; possibly TRBD1 for D (5 bases). Trimming stripped 3 bases from V and 2 bases from J, with 20 bases between. Per germline, CDR1 SGDLS and CDR2 YYNGEE. The CDR3 covers 17 residues. This CDR3 reads CASSDHLFIGENYGYTF. The CDR3 DNA follows: TGTGCCAGCAGCGATCACCTATTTATAGGGGAGAACTATGGCTACACCTTC.

This clone occurred a few times. CDR3 region: CAKQGSTEAFF. CDR3 coding DNA: TGTGCCAAACAGGGTAGCACTGAAGCTTTCTTT. The chain is built from TRBV2 and TRBJ1-1; tentative D call: TRBD1 (6 bases). With 10 bases removed from V and 4 bases from J, the gap between germline ends came to 10 bases. Germline V gives CDR1 SNHLY, CDR2 FYNNEI. The CDR3 covers 11 residues.

The chain has TRBV5-8 and TRBJ2-7; D unclear. The CDR3 consists of 13 residues. Germline V lookup: CDR1 SGHTS, CDR2 YDEGEE. The germline V and J ends were trimmed by 2 bases and 2 bases, with 8 bases remaining between them. The CDR3 protein is CASSLREPYEQYF. The CDR3 nucleotides read TGTGCCAGCAGCTTAAGAGAGCCCTACGAGCAGTACTTC.

The chain links TRBV14 to TRBJ2-3; 10 positions agree with TRBD2. This CDR3 has 19 residues. J lost 4 bases, V lost 0 bases, and 13 bases had no gene match. The germline gives CDR1 SGHDN, CDR2 FVKESK. This CDR3 reads CASSQEDGQERGGSDTQYF. The CDR3 DNA reads TGTGCCAGCAGCCAAGAAGACGGCCAAGAGCGGGGGGGCTCAGATACGCAGTATTTT.

The genes are TRBV14 and TRBJ1-3; TRBD1 agrees at 8 bases. J gave up 13 bases and V 1 base, and 12 bases lay outside the gene matches. CDR1 and CDR2 from the germline V gene are SGHDN and FVKESK. This CDR3 region has 15 residues. The DNA for the CDR3 is TGTGCCAGCAGCCAAGGGTCAGGGGGCTGGGCACGGATATATTTT. It yields the protein CASSQGSGGWARIYF.

V and J are TRBV2 and TRBJ2-5; 8 nucleotides match TRBD1. Judging by the DNA end, TRBJ2-7 fits better; the J call may be wrong. The CDR3 contains 16 residues. Germline V gives CDR1 SNHLY, CDR2 FYNNEI. DNA of the CDR3: TGTGCCAGCAGTGAAGATACAGGGGGTGGTTTCTACGAGCAGTACTTC. This gives the protein CASSEDTGGGFYEQYF.

The chain joins TRBV9 to TRBJ2-6; D ambiguous. This CDR3 contains 16 residues. V was shortened by 0 bases and J by 0 bases, with 7 bases between the two germline ends. Germline V CDR1 and CDR2: SGDLS, YYNGEE. The CDR3 region is CASSVGRDSGANVLTF. The CDR3 DNA reads TGTGCCAGCAGCGTAGGAAGGGACTCTGGGGCCAACGTCCTGACTTTC.

The rearrangement links TRBV19 to TRBJ1-2; D gene ambiguous. Germline V gene lookup returns CDR1 LNHDA and CDR2 SQIVND (reference sequence). Trimming took 5 bases from V and 4 from J, leaving 11 bases between them. The CDR3 is 13 amino acids. The CDR3, as DNA: TGTGCCAGTAGTCAAGACCCGGTCTATGGCTACACCTTC. Translated, it gives CASSQDPVYGYTF.

The CDR3 coding sequence is TGTGCCAGCTCACCCTGGACCACAGATACGCAGTATTTT. Amino acids: CASSPWTTDTQYF. V gene TRBV18 combines with J gene TRBJ2-3; no clear D gene. CDR3 length: 13 amino acids. Germline CDR1 reads KGHSH; CDR2 reads LQKENI. Between the trimmed V and J ends, which lost 3 bases and 2 bases, there was a span of 6 bases. Together with reference TRBV18 and TRBJ2-3, the CDR3 gives the full variable domain: NAGVMQNPRHLVRRRGQEARLRCSPMKGHSHVYWYRQLPEEGLKFMVYLQKENIIDESGMPKERFSAEFPKEGPSILRIQQVVRGDSAAYFCASSPWTTDTQYFGPGTRLTVL.

The V gene is TRBV28, the J gene TRBJ2-3, with a possible D match to TRBD1 (6 bases). This CDR3 is built from 16 residues. V shed 8 bases and J shed 3 bases, with 21 bases lying between them. The V gene's germline CDR1 is MDHEN and CDR2 SYDVKM. CDR3 sequence: CASLIVGAGPTDTQYF. The DNA of the CDR3 is TGTGCCAGCCTCATCGTGGGGGCAGGGCCAACAGATACGCAGTATTTT.

The chain carries TRBV5-1 and TRBJ1-1, with 8 positions matching TRBD1. Germline V lookup: CDR1 SGHRS, CDR2 YFSETQ. Trimming took 3 bases from V and 5 from J; bases not matched to a gene: 6. This CDR3 has 14 amino acids. The CDR3 nucleotides are TGCGCCAGCAGCTGGCAGGGGGCGAATACTGAAGCTTTCTTT. Translating it yields CASSWQGANTEAFF.

This clone was seen a single time. The chain has TRBV9 and TRBJ2-3; the match to TRBD2 covers 7 bases. Trimming cost V 3 bases and J 1 base; bases outside gene matches: 2. The CDR3 has 14 residues. CDR1 SGDLS and CDR2 YYNGEE come from the germline V gene. CDR3 amino acids: CASSEGGGTDTQYF. As DNA, the CDR3 is TGTGCCAGCAGCGAGGGAGGGGGCACAGATACGCAGTATTTT.

The rearrangement links TRBV9 to TRBJ2-7; possible D gene TRBD1, 6 bases. V lost 3 bases, J lost 4 bases, and 14 bases lay in between. The CDR3 sequence is 14 residues long. Looked up from germline, CDR1 is SGDLS and CDR2 is YYNGEE. CDR3 protein: CASSAGTQDYEQYF. The CDR3 DNA reads as TGTGCCAGCAGCGCCGGGACACAAGATTACGAGCAGTACTTC.

V gene TRBV2 combines with J gene TRBJ1-6; D not resolved. CDR1 is SNHLY and CDR2 is FYNNEI in the germline V gene. V gave up 3 bases and J gave up 1 base, with 7 bases separating them. The CDR3 runs to 15 residues. CDR3 region: CASSELVSYNSPLHF. The CDR3 DNA sequence: TGTGCCAGCAGTGAGTTGGTATCCTATAATTCACCCCTCCACTTT.

This rearrangement joins TRBV7-6 to TRBJ2-2; D unresolved. CDR1 is SGHVS, CDR2 FNYEAQ, per germline. The CDR3 runs to 17 residues. V was cut by 5 bases and J by 0 bases, with 16 bases left in between. The CDR3 spells CASSLETMISNTGELFF. In DNA form, the CDR3 reads TGTGCCAGCAGCCTGGAGACCATGATTTCGAACACCGGGGAGCTGTTTTTT.

This sequence joins TRBV9 and TRBJ1-2; the D gene is possibly TRBD1 (6 bases). This CDR3 spans 18 amino acids. Germline values: CDR1 SGDLS, CDR2 YYNGEE. V lost 4 bases and J 1 base, leaving 23 bases between the germline ends. CDR3 in DNA: TGTGCCAGCAGCCACGATGTTGTGGGGGACATCGGTAACTATGGCTACACCTTC. Translation: CASSHDVVGDIGNYGYTF.

The CDR3 region is CASIPDGNSNQPQHF. The CDR3 nucleotides read TGTGCCAGCATACCGGACGGTAATAGCAATCAGCCCCAGCATTTT. The chain recombines TRBV2 with TRBJ1-5; no definite D call. The CDR3 sequence is 15 residues long. The germline gives CDR1 SNHLY, CDR2 FYNNEI. V shed 7 bases and J shed 0 bases, with 13 bases lying between them.

This rearrangement joins TRBV5-6 to TRBJ1-2; TRBD1 agrees at 9 bases. This CDR3 region has 12 residues. V lost 5 bases and J lost 13; bases outside the gene matches: 9. Germline CDR1 SGHDT, CDR2 YYEEEE. The CDR3 loop is CASSWGQGQSTF. The CDR3 nucleotides read TGTGCCAGCAGTTGGGGACAGGGACAAAGCACCTTC.

The chain has TRBV5-6 and TRBJ2-7, with 10 bases aligning to TRBD1. V was pared by 3 bases and J by 2 bases, with 2 bases of the junction left unmatched. Germline V gives CDR1 SGHDT, CDR2 YYEEEE. This CDR3 is built from 14 residues. CDR3 amino acids: CASSYGTGAYEQYF. The CDR3 DNA is TGTGCCAGCAGCTACGGGACAGGGGCCTACGAGCAGTACTTC.

This chain uses TRBV9 with TRBJ2-5, with TRBD2 identical over 9 bases. J lost 8 bases, V lost 0 bases, and 8 bases had no gene match. Germline V gene lookup returns CDR1 SGDLS and CDR2 YYNGEE. The CDR3 is 15 amino acids. CDR3 amino acids: CASSVGLAGILTQYF. The CDR3 DNA sequence: TGTGCCAGCAGCGTAGGGCTAGCGGGGATTCTAACCCAGTACTTC.

The V gene is TRBV11-2, the J gene TRBJ1-2; no firm D call. This CDR3 is built from 15 residues. Per the germline V gene, CDR1 is SGHAT and CDR2 is FQNNGV. Trimming left V 0 bases short and J 6 bases short, with 14 bases between. The CDR3, as DNA: TGTGCCAGCAGCTTAGATCCCACAGACGGGAATGGCTACACCTTC. The encoded protein is CASSLDPTDGNGYTF.